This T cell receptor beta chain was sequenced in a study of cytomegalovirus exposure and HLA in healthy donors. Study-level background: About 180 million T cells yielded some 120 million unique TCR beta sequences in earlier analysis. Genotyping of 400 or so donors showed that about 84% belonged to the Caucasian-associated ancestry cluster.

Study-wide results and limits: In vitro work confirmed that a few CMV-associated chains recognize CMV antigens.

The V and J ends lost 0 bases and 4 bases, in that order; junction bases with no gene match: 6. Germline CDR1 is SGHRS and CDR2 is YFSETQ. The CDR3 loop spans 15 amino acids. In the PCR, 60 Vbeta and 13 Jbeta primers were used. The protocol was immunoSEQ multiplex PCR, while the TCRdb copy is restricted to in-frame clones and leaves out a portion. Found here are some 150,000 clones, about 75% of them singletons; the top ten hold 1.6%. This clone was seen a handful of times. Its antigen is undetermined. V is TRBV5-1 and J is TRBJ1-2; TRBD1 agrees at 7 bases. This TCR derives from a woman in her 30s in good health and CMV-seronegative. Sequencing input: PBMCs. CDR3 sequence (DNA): TGCGCCAGCAGCTTGGAGTCAGGGGGAGGCTATGGCTACACCTTC. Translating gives CASSLESGGGYGYTF.